One and the same sample provided the 18 T cell receptor beta chains below, sequenced in a study of blood T cells in healthy people across ages. The second PCR ran roughly 6 to 11 cycles with a sample-barcoded 5' primer and J-beta primers. TCRdb recomputed calls from the 5' RACE reads with MiXCR, one row per CDR3 protein. Of over 450,000 distinct CDR3 sequences in the sample, around 24% are singletons; the top ten hold around 10%. The sample was also linked to a second study, of T cells of mothers and their children.

Sequenced material: blood. These receptors were obtained from a boy aged 10-17 years in good health.

This clonotype was observed a few times. The chain links TRBV27 to TRBJ2-3; D is perhaps TRBD1 or TRBD2 (6 bases each). The ends were cut back, 6 bases at V and 5 bases at J, with 18 bases in the middle. From germline, CDR1 is MNHEY and CDR2 SMNVEV (reference sequence). The CDR3 runs to 15 residues. CDR3: CASSPSTGRKDTQYF. Here the CDR3 DNA reads TGTGCCAGCAGCCCAAGCACAGGGAGGAAAGATACGCAGTATTTT.

The chain has TRBV10-3 and TRBJ2-5, with 14 bases lining up with TRBD2. The DNA end favors TRBJ2-1, so the J call may be wrong. Germline assignment: CDR1 ENHRY and CDR2 SYGVKD. The CDR3 is made up of 15 amino acids. The CDR3, as DNA: TGTGCCATCAGCCCTGGACTAGCGGGAGGAGGGGAGCAGTTCTTC. Amino acid sequence: CAISPGLAGGGEQFF.

The genes are TRBV28 and TRBJ2-1, with D perhaps matching TRBD2 (6 bases). Trimming stripped 1 base from V and 7 bases from J, with 14 bases between. CDR1 is MDHEN, CDR2 SYDVKM, per germline. The CDR3 spans 15 residues. The CDR3 DNA reads as TGTGCCAGCAGTTTATCTGCGGGACCGGCGAATGAGCAGTTCTTC. This gives the protein CASSLSAGPANEQFF.

The V call is TRBV11-1, the J call TRBJ1-2; D is possibly TRBD1 (5 bases). V gave up 5 bases and J gave up 3 bases, with 16 bases separating them. Germline loops: CDR1 SGHAT, CDR2 FQDESV (reference sequence). The CDR3 has 15 residues. The CDR3: CASSKTPGPDYGYTF. In DNA, the CDR3 is TGTGCCAGCAGCAAGACGCCGGGACCTGACTATGGCTACACCTTC.

This clonotype has more than one count but fewer than ten. The gene calls are TRBV5-1 and TRBJ2-2, with unresolved D. CDR1 and CDR2 from the germline V gene are SGHRS and YFSETQ. The V end was cut by 0 bases, the J end by 6 bases, with 12 bases between. The CDR3 is made up of 15 amino acids. In DNA form, the CDR3 reads TGCGCCAGCAGCTTGGGGGGAACTCGAGCCGGGGAGCTGTTTTTT. Translated: CASSLGGTRAGELFF.

This clonotype was recorded a few times. V is TRBV20-1 and J is TRBJ2-1; a weak D match, TRBD1 (6 bases). The CDR3 runs to 14 residues. CDR1 DFQATT and CDR2 SNEGSKA come from the germline V gene (reference sequence). V was cut by 4 bases and J by 6 bases, with 16 bases left in between. CDR3 in DNA: TGCAGTGCTACCCCGGGACACAGTATCAATGAGCAGTTCTTC. Protein: CSATPGHSINEQFF.

The rearrangement joins TRBV9 to TRBJ1-4; no firm D call. The germline CDR1 and CDR2 sequences are SGDLS and YYNGEE. The CDR3 spans 16 residues. The V and J ends lost 0 bases and 0 bases respectively, with 9 bases between them. The CDR3 DNA reads as TGTGCCAGCAGCGTAGACCAGTTTGCAACTAATGAAAAACTGTTTTTT. It specifies CASSVDQFATNEKLFF.

This clonotype was seen a single time. The chain carries TRBV4-1 and TRBJ2-1; no clear D gene. The CDR3 is 16 residues long. CDR1 and CDR2 (germline): MGHRA, YSYEKL. Trimming removed 0 bases at V and 0 bases at J, with 9 bases between. The DNA of the CDR3 is TGCGCCAGCAGCCAAGATCGCGCGGTCTCCTACAATGAGCAGTTCTTC. Translated: CASSQDRAVSYNEQFF.

The V gene is TRBV20-1, the J gene TRBJ2-7, with 10 bases fitting TRBD2. The germline V gene has CDR1 DFQATT and CDR2 SNEGSKA (reference sequence). The CDR3 consists of 12 residues. V trimming: 7 bases; J trimming: 6 bases; junction bases outside the gene matches: 6. The CDR3 DNA sequence: TGCAGTGGGGGCCTAGCGGGGGCCGAGCAGTACTTC. This sequence encodes CSGGLAGAEQYF.

This clonotype was counted between two and nine times. In DNA, the CDR3 is TGCAGTGCCACTATAAACTATGGCTACACCTTC. It codes for CSATINYGYTF. V is TRBV20-1 and J is TRBJ1-2; D uncertain. This CDR3 spans 11 amino acids. Trimming removed 6 bases from V and 2 bases from J, with 7 bases in between. Germline V gene sequence: CDR1 DFQATT, CDR2 SNEGSKA (reference sequence).

Only a few counts were recorded for this clonotype. The rearrangement links TRBV7-9 to TRBJ1-6; D call uncertain. The ends were cut back, 5 bases at V and 3 bases at J, with 11 bases in the middle. This CDR3 spans 15 amino acids. Germline V gene data show CDR1 as SEHNR and CDR2 as FQNEAQ (reference sequence). This CDR3 reads CASSGSGFYNSPLHF. The CDR3 nucleotides read TGTGCCAGCAGCGGATCCGGGTTCTATAATTCACCCCTCCACTTT.

The genes are TRBV7-2 and TRBJ1-4; a possible D gene is TRBD1 (5 bases). This CDR3 is built from 15 residues. Trimming left V 2 bases short and J 4 bases short, with 11 bases between. CDR1 is SGHTA, CDR2 FQGNSA, per germline. CDR3 coding DNA: TGTGCCAGCAGCTTAACCGGGACCAATAATGAAAAACTGTTTTTT. It specifies CASSLTGTNNEKLFF.

This clonotype was observed a handful of times. V is TRBV29-1 and J is TRBJ1-1, with D tentatively TRBD1 (5 bases). From germline, CDR1 is SQVTM and CDR2 ANQGSEA. Trimming took 6 bases from V and 0 from J, leaving 14 bases between them. The CDR3 covers 14 residues. The CDR3 spells CSVDSGLLNTEAFF. Here the CDR3 DNA reads TGCAGCGTCGACTCGGGACTTTTGAACACTGAAGCTTTCTTT.

This clonotype was seen only a few times. The chain carries TRBV4-3 and TRBJ2-4; a possible D gene is TRBD1 (5 bases). The CDR3 is made up of 15 amino acids. Germline loops: CDR1 LGHNA, CDR2 YSLEER. V dropped 0 bases and J dropped 7 bases, with 13 bases sitting between them. DNA of the CDR3: TGCGCCAGCAGCCAAGAGGGGCCACCTGGGAACATTCAGTACTTC. This encodes CASSQEGPPGNIQYF.

The chain recombines TRBV18 with TRBJ2-6, with D perhaps TRBD1 (5 bases). The length of the CDR3 is 17 residues. Germline-derived CDR1 and CDR2 are KGHSH and LQKENI. With 3 bases removed from V and 0 bases from J, the gap between germline ends came to 12 bases. Here the CDR3 reads CASSPIQGSSGANVLTF. In DNA, the CDR3 is TGTGCCAGCTCACCGATCCAGGGTAGCTCTGGGGCCAACGTCCTGACTTTC.

This clonotype was seen more than once but under ten times. This sequence joins TRBV5-1 and TRBJ1-1; 9 nucleotides agree with TRBD1. Germline V gene sequence: CDR1 SGHRS, CDR2 YFSETQ. The CDR3 loop spans 15 amino acids. V lost 4 bases, J lost 4 bases, and 8 bases stayed unmatched. In DNA form, the CDR3 reads TGCGCCAGCAGCGCTAGGACAGGGGCGGGCACTGAAGCTTTCTTT. It specifies CASSARTGAGTEAFF.

This clonotype was counted ten times or more. The chain joins TRBV12-3 or TRBV12-4 to TRBJ2-7, with D perhaps given as TRBD1 or TRBD2 (6 bases each). The CDR3 sequence is 14 residues long. Deletions cut 4 bases from V and 2 bases from J, with 12 bases between. The CDR3 DNA reads as TGTGCCAGCAGTTCCGGAGGGGGGACCTACGAGCAGTACTTC. Translated, it gives CASSSGGGTYEQYF.

The chain employs TRBV9 and TRBJ2-1, with D hard to call. The germline V gene encodes CDR1 SGDLS and CDR2 YYNGEE. The CDR3 totals 14 residues. Trimming pared 0 bases from V and 5 bases from J, leaving 9 bases between. The CDR3 nucleotides read TGTGCCAGCAGCGTAGAACGGGTGGACAATGAGCAGTTCTTC. It yields the protein CASSVERVDNEQFF.